Listed here are 9 T cell receptor beta chains from one sample, sequenced in a study of OX40 agonist ivuxolimab in advanced cancers. Libraries were prepared through the immunoSEQ multiplex PCR assay. The table was pulled from immuneACCESS by TCRdb, which kept in-frame rearrangements only. Such tables lose some clones; where checked, under half of the loss comes from unresolved V genes, and the rest has no known cause. In all, the sample holds 150,000 to 190,000 clones, and approximately 94% of those were seen once. Together, the top ten hold about 0.31% of the sample. The source was CD4+ or CD8+ T cells sorted from blood, collected in a trial of the OX40 agonist ivuxolimab. These receptor sequences come from an adult with an advanced solid tumor such as melanoma, head and neck, liver or kidney cancer.

The chain is built from TRBV4-1 and TRBJ1-2; D is possibly TRBD1 (5 bases). Germline assignment: CDR1 MGHRA and CDR2 YSYEKL. This CDR3 has 15 amino acids. V lost 0 bases and J 3 bases, leaving 11 bases between the germline ends. DNA of the CDR3: TGCGCCAGCAGCCAAGACCCAGGGTGGGACTATGGCTACACCTTC. Translation: CASSQDPGWDYGYTF.

The chain is built from TRBV5-6 and TRBJ1-4, with a weak D call TRBD1 (5 bases). Germline V lookup: CDR1 SGHDT, CDR2 YYEEEE. CDR3 length equals 11 residues. The V end was cut by 2 bases, the J end by 11 bases, with 7 bases between. DNA for the CDR3: TGTGCCAGCAGCTTTGAGGGGAAACTGTTTTTT. Its translation: CASSFEGKLFF.

The chain has TRBV4-3 and TRBJ1-1; tentatively, D is TRBD1 (5 bases). The CDR3 extends over 17 amino acids. Trimming left V 0 bases short and J 1 base short, with 15 bases between. The germline gives CDR1 LGHNA, CDR2 YSLEER. CDR3 sequence: CASSQDPPDRPNTEAFF. As DNA, the CDR3 is TGCGCCAGCAGCCAAGATCCGCCCGACAGACCGAACACTGAAGCTTTCTTT.

The chain is built from TRBV19 and TRBJ1-2; D ambiguous. Trimming shortened V by 1 base and J by 2 bases, and 11 bases separated the two germline ends. The CDR3 spans 15 residues. The germline V gene encodes CDR1 LNHDA and CDR2 SQIVND (reference sequence). CDR3 protein: CASSIVRGNNYGYTF. As DNA, the CDR3 is TGTGCCAGTAGTATAGTGCGAGGCAACAACTATGGCTACACCTTC.

The rearrangement uses TRBV7-2 and TRBJ2-3; 13 nucleotides align to TRBD2. The CDR3 loop spans 16 amino acids. Unmatched junction bases numbered 5, after V lost 4 bases and J lost 4 bases. The V gene's germline CDR1 is SGHTA and CDR2 FQGNSA. This chain's CDR3 is CASSSRTSGSSDTQYF. CDR3 in DNA: TGTGCCAGCAGCTCACGGACTAGCGGGAGTTCAGATACGCAGTATTTT.

Worth noting for this clone: The junction and the germline gene differ at one end; a read error may be behind it. V and J are TRBV18 and TRBJ1-2; D possibly corresponds to TRBD1 (6 bases). This CDR3 comprises 13 residues. Germline lookup yields CDR1 KGHSH and CDR2 LQKENI. CDR3: CVSRAGGRDGYTF. The DNA of the CDR3 is TGTGTCAGCCGTGCCGGGGGGCGGGATGGCTACACCTTC.

The rearrangement uses TRBV7-2 and TRBJ1-3, with a tentative D call TRBD1 (5 bases). The germline gives CDR1 SGHTA, CDR2 FQGNSA. The CDR3 sequence is 16 residues long. V was shortened by 5 bases and J by 2 bases, with 16 bases between the two germline ends. Here the CDR3 reads CASSKLPRVAGNTIYF. CDR3 in DNA: TGTGCCAGCAGCAAGCTACCCAGGGTAGCTGGAAACACCATATATTTT. Looking up the rest from reference TRBV7-2 and TRBJ1-3 gives the full variable domain: GAGVSQSPSNKVTEKGKDVELRCDPISGHTALYWYRQSLGQGLEFLIYFQGNSAPDKSGLPSDRFSAERTGGSVSTLTIQRTQQEDSAVYLCASSKLPRVAGNTIYFGEGSWLTVV.

The V and J genes are TRBV10-3 and TRBJ2-5; 15 bases agree with TRBD2. From germline, CDR1 is ENHRY and CDR2 SYGVKD. The CDR3 sequence is 16 residues long. J was trimmed by 5 bases and V by 4 bases; bases with no gene match: 5. The CDR3 loop is CAISGSGTSGGETQYF. CDR3 sequence (DNA): TGTGCCATCAGTGGATCCGGGACTAGCGGGGGGGAGACCCAGTACTTC.

J is TRBJ1-2 and V is TRBV7-2; D unclear. Deletions cut 2 bases from V and 6 bases from J, with 13 bases between. This CDR3 contains 14 residues. From germline, CDR1 is SGHTA and CDR2 FQGNSA. CDR3 amino acids: CASSLPASTDGYTF. DNA of the CDR3: TGTGCCAGCAGCTTACCCGCGTCGACTGATGGCTACACCTTC.